The 24 T cell receptor beta chains presented below share a single source sample, sequenced in a study of beta chain features in type 1 diabetes. Sequencing targeted expressed TCRB transcripts, as all isolated RNA had been reverse transcribed. Generated by immunoSEQ multiplex PCR, the TCRdb table keeps only in-frame clones and is missing some. The sample lists around 280,000 clones, roughly 8% occurring once. Sequencing was performed on central memory CD4+ T cells from blood. These receptors all come from a young woman in good health.

This clone was recorded a few times. One end of the junction varies from germline; a read error may be responsible. The rearrangement links TRBV6-1 to TRBJ2-3; unclear D gene. Germline V gene data show CDR1 as MNHNS and CDR2 as SASEGT. This CDR3 is 11 amino acids long. CDR3 in amino acids: CAISGRDTQYF. In DNA, the CDR3 is TGTGCCATCAGTGGCCGAGATACGCAGTATTTT.

The chain has TRBV5-1 and TRBJ2-5, with D possibly matching TRBD2 (5 bases). The CDR3 sequence is 15 residues long. Germline loops: CDR1 SGHRS, CDR2 YFSETQ. Trimming pared 0 bases from V and 2 bases from J, leaving 11 bases between. The CDR3 coding sequence is TGCGCCAGCAGCTTGGCCCTAGGAGGTCAAGAGACCCAGTACTTC. Encoded protein: CASSLALGGQETQYF. The whole variable domain, filled in from reference TRBV5-1 and TRBJ2-5, reads KAGVTQTPRYLIKTRGQQVTLSCSPISGHRSVSWYQQTPGQGLQFLFEYFSETQRNKGNFPGRFSGRQFSNSRSEMNVSTLELGDSALYLCASSLALGGQETQYFGPGTRLLVL.

The CDR3 region is CASSLWADLYEQYF. The CDR3 DNA reads as TGTGCCAGCAGCTTATGGGCAGACCTCTACGAGCAGTACTTC. The chain links TRBV7-2 to TRBJ2-7, with D unresolved. V lost 2 bases and J lost 3, with 11 bases in between. The CDR3 consists of 14 residues. CDR1 is SGHTA and CDR2 is FQGNSA in the germline V gene.

The V and J genes are TRBV19 and TRBJ2-6, with D perhaps matching TRBD1 (5 bases). V was pared by 7 bases and J by 4 bases, with 14 bases between. Per the germline V gene, CDR1 is LNHDA and CDR2 is SQIVND (reference sequence). The CDR3 length is 15 residues. This CDR3 reads CASNPSGSGANVLTF. CDR3 in DNA: TGTGCCAGTAATCCTTCAGGGTCCGGGGCCAACGTCCTGACTTTC.

This clone was seen more than once but under ten times. The chain recombines TRBV6-4 with TRBJ2-1; TRBD2 is a possible D gene (5 bases). Trimming took 3 bases from V and 3 from J, leaving 12 bases between them. This CDR3 has 15 amino acids. CDR1 and CDR2 (germline): MRHNA, SNTAGT. The CDR3 loop is CASSDVGDNYNEQFF. CDR3 sequence (DNA): TGTGCCAGCAGTGATGTGGGAGATAACTACAATGAGCAGTTCTTC.

The V gene is TRBV19, the J gene TRBJ2-1, with D possibly being TRBD2 (6 bases). Germline V gene lookup returns CDR1 LNHDA and CDR2 SQIVND (reference sequence). The CDR3 has 16 amino acids. Deletions cut 3 bases from V and 4 bases from J, with 16 bases between. The DNA of the CDR3 is TGTGCCAGTAGTATCACCCTAGCGAACCTTTACAATGAGCAGTTCTTC. This codes for CASSITLANLYNEQFF. The full variable domain, its missing parts supplied by reference TRBV19 and TRBJ2-1, is DGGITQSPKYLFRKEGQNVTLSCEQNLNHDAMYWYRQDPGQGLRLIYYSQIVNDFQKGDIAEGYSVSREKKESFPLTVTSAQKNPTAFYLCASSITLANLYNEQFFGPGTRLTVL.

The table lists this clone with a few counts. Since a far larger clone is one base different, this is likely a read error. This specimen includes other DNA sequences encoding the same CDR3. The rearrangement uses TRBV7-9 and TRBJ1-5; D gene uncertain. Looked up from germline, CDR1 is SEHNR and CDR2 is FQNEAQ (reference sequence). The CDR3 contains 15 residues. Trimming removed 5 bases from V and 1 base from J, with 12 bases in between. The CDR3 coding sequence is TGTGCCAGCAGCCCACAGCCTTGGAGCAATCAGCCCCAGCATTTT. Amino acid sequence: CASSPQPWSNQPQHF.

The chain uses TRBV5-1 and TRBJ2-5, with TRBD2 as a possible D gene (6 bases). Germline lookup yields CDR1 SGHRS and CDR2 YFSETQ. V lost 3 bases to trimming and J lost 2 bases, with 8 bases between them. The CDR3 totals 13 residues. The CDR3 reads CASSWDFQETQYF. In DNA form, the CDR3 reads TGCGCCAGCAGCTGGGACTTTCAAGAGACCCAGTACTTC. Filled out from reference TRBV5-1 and TRBJ2-5, the complete variable domain reads KAGVTQTPRYLIKTRGQQVTLSCSPISGHRSVSWYQQTPGQGLQFLFEYFSETQRNKGNFPGRFSGRQFSNSRSEMNVSTLELGDSALYLCASSWDFQETQYFGPGTRLLVL.

The table lists this clone with many counts. The chain has TRBV19 and TRBJ1-5, with 7 bases identical to TRBD1. The CDR3 totals 15 residues. Germline CDR1 LNHDA, CDR2 SQIVND (reference sequence). After removal of 10 bases from V and 5 bases from J, the junction contained 14 bases not matched to a gene. The CDR3 reads CATARSDRADQPQHF. The CDR3 DNA reads as TGTGCCACAGCACGATCCGACAGGGCGGATCAGCCCCAGCATTTT.

On this clone: Being one base from a much bigger clone, this may be a read error. The CDR3: CASSLITDTQYF. The CDR3 nucleotides read TGTGCCAGCAGCTTAATCACAGATACGCAGTATTTT. The V and J genes are TRBV7-3 and TRBJ2-3, with no clear D. V shed 1 base and J shed 2 bases, with 1 base lying between them. CDR3 size: 12 residues. Germline V lookup: CDR1 SGHTA, CDR2 FQGTGA.

V usage is TRBV30 and J usage is TRBJ1-3, with unresolved D. The CDR3 consists of 12 residues. Trimming pared 2 bases from V and 4 bases from J, leaving 6 bases between. The V gene's germline CDR1 is GTSNPN and CDR2 SVGIG (reference sequence). This chain's CDR3 is CAWSSLGNTIYF. The CDR3 coding sequence is TGTGCCTGGAGTTCTTTAGGAAACACCATATATTTT.

This clone was seen a few times. The V call is TRBV29-1, the J call TRBJ1-2, with D perhaps matching TRBD1 (6 bases). This CDR3 is built from 15 residues. The V and J ends lost 3 bases and 2 bases respectively, with 16 bases between them. The germline gives CDR1 SQVTM, CDR2 ANQGSEA. CDR3 DNA: TGCAGCGTTGAGACAGGCTACGCTACCAACTATGGCTACACCTTC. This sequence encodes CSVETGYATNYGYTF.

There are a few counts of this clone. Mismatch with germline at one junction end may stem from a read error. The chain couples TRBV7-7 to TRBJ2-3; TRBD2 might be the D (6 bases). CDR1 and CDR2 (germline): SSHAT, FNYEAQ (reference sequence). The CDR3 spans 15 residues. The CDR3 bases are TGTGCTAGCAGCCGTCTAGCGCCGGGAACAGATACGCAGTATTTT. Protein sequence: CASSRLAPGTDTQYF.

The rearrangement links TRBV6-6 to TRBJ1-6, with TRBD1 matching over 10 bases. Germline V gene sequence: CDR1 MNHNY, CDR2 SVGAGI (reference sequence). This CDR3 spans 13 amino acids. The junction had 2 bases not matched to a gene; V was cut back by 5 bases and J by 10 bases. The CDR3 region is CASSDRGQSPLHF. The DNA of the CDR3 is TGTGCCAGCAGTGACAGGGGGCAATCACCCCTCCACTTT.

This clone was seen more than once but under ten times. One end of the junction varies from germline; a read error may be responsible. CDR3 protein: CACRGLAGGSYNEQFF. The CDR3 DNA is TGTGCCTGCAGGGGACTAGCGGGGGGGTCCTACAATGAGCAGTTCTTC. The V gene is TRBV28, the J gene TRBJ2-1; 16 nucleotides agree with TRBD2. CDR3 length equals 16 residues. In germline, CDR1 is MDHEN, CDR2 SYDVKM.

The chain combines TRBV11-1 with TRBJ1-1; D not resolved. The CDR3 has 14 residues. Trimming pared 6 bases from V and 3 bases from J, leaving 14 bases between. CDR1 is SGHAT, CDR2 FQDESV, per germline (reference sequence). The CDR3 sequence is CASSTRPLDTEAFF. In DNA form, the CDR3 reads TGTGCCAGCAGTACCAGGCCGCTTGACACTGAAGCTTTCTTT.

This clone was observed a few times. The rearrangement joins TRBV7-2 to TRBJ2-5; D is perhaps TRBD1 (5 bases). The CDR3 is 16 amino acids. CDR1 and CDR2 from the germline V gene are SGHTA and FQGNSA. V was pared by 1 base and J by 4 bases, with 16 bases between. The CDR3 reads CASSLGSGIGLETQYF. The CDR3 DNA follows: TGTGCCAGCAGCTTAGGTTCAGGGATCGGTCTAGAGACCCAGTACTTC.

At least ten counts were recorded for this clone. The chain recombines TRBV13 with TRBJ1-3; TRBD1 matches at 8 bases. This CDR3 contains 16 residues. Germline assignment: CDR1 PRHDT and CDR2 FYEKMQ (reference sequence). V lost 5 bases to trimming and J lost 4 bases; unmatched junction nucleotides: 10. This CDR3 is CASSPRQGAAGNTIYF. CDR3 sequence (DNA): TGTGCCAGCAGCCCGCGTCAGGGGGCTGCCGGAAACACCATATATTTT.

The sample holds a few counts of this clone. The gene calls are TRBV7-2 and TRBJ2-3; 10 nucleotides line up with TRBD2. The CDR3 is 14 residues long. V lost 4 bases, J lost 7 bases, and 5 bases stayed unmatched. Germline V gives CDR1 SGHTA, CDR2 FQGNSA. CDR3 DNA: TGTGCCAGCAGCTCCACTAGCGGGGTTAATACGCAGTATTTT. Residues: CASSSTSGVNTQYF. Drawing the rest from reference TRBV7-2 and TRBJ2-3, the complete variable domain is GAGVSQSPSNKVTEKGKDVELRCDPISGHTALYWYRQSLGQGLEFLIYFQGNSAPDKSGLPSDRFSAERTGGSVSTLTIQRTQQEDSAVYLCASSSTSGVNTQYFGPGTRLTVL.

This clone showed up just a few times. The rearrangement links TRBV7-9 to TRBJ2-5; tentatively, D is TRBD1 (6 bases). In germline, CDR1 is SEHNR, CDR2 FQNEAQ (reference sequence). The V end lost 1 base, the J end lost 3 bases, and 12 bases lay between the germline ends. The CDR3 loop spans 15 amino acids. The CDR3 spells CASSLGGQIKETQYF. In nucleotides, the CDR3 is TGTGCCAGCAGCTTAGGTGGACAGATTAAAGAGACCCAGTACTTC.

The chain combines TRBV18 with TRBJ1-6; perhaps TRBD1 as D (6 bases). V was pared by 6 bases and J by 5 bases, with 17 bases between. This CDR3 comprises 16 residues. Germline CDR1 reads KGHSH; CDR2 reads LQKENI. The CDR3, as DNA: TGTGCCAGCTCCCCCTACGCAGGGGCCAATAATTCACCCCTCCACTTT. Translating gives CASSPYAGANNSPLHF.

This clone has only a few counts. The chain is built from TRBV7-3 and TRBJ2-3; D uncertain. V was clipped by 0 bases and J by 2 bases, with 9 bases between them. The CDR3 runs to 15 residues. Germline-derived CDR1 and CDR2 are SGHTA and FQGTGA. For the CDR3, the DNA is TGTGCCAGCAGCTTAACAGGAAGGTACACAGATACGCAGTATTTT. Translation gives CASSLTGRYTDTQYF.

The V gene is TRBV4-1, the J gene TRBJ1-5; 10 bases align to TRBD1. Trimming removed 1 base from V and 4 bases from J; junction bases left unmatched: 1. This CDR3 has 15 amino acids. CDR1 is MGHRA and CDR2 is YSYEKL in the germline V gene. The CDR3 DNA reads as TGCGCCAGCAGCCAAGTGGGACAGGGGAATCAGCCCCAGCATTTT. Its protein product is CASSQVGQGNQPQHF.

This clone was detected many times. This chain joins TRBV11-3 and TRBJ1-1; 10 bases agree with TRBD1. J was trimmed by 2 bases and V by 5 bases; bases with no gene match: 5. This CDR3 has 15 amino acids. Germline CDR1 is SGHNT and CDR2 is YENEEA. CDR3 sequence reads: CASSTGQGENTEAFF. The CDR3 coding sequence is TGTGCCAGCAGCACCGGACAGGGGGAAAACACTGAAGCTTTCTTT.